Each of the 23 T cell receptor beta chains below was sequenced from the same sample in a study of PD-L1 blockade in urothelial cancer. The table came from immunoSEQ multiplex PCR; TCRdb's copy has only in-frame clones and leaves some out. The sample shows about 30,000 clones, more than 75% of them seen only once. The sequenced sample was PBMCs, obtained around atezolizumab (anti-PD-L1) treatment. Receptors were obtained from a man aged 45-60 years with urothelial cancer.

The chain has TRBV5-1 and TRBJ2-5, with D unresolved. The V end was cut by 4 bases, the J end by 1 base, with 8 bases between. This CDR3 region has 13 residues. CDR1 is SGHRS, CDR2 YFSETQ, per germline. CDR3 region: CASSRSPQETQYF. For the CDR3, the DNA is TGCGCCAGCAGCCGGTCGCCCCAAGAGACCCAGTACTTC.

This rearrangement joins TRBV30 to TRBJ2-7; D remains ambiguous. CDR1 is GTSNPN, CDR2 SVGIG, per germline (reference sequence). The ends were cut back, 5 bases at V and 2 bases at J, with 10 bases in the middle. The CDR3 has 12 residues. For the CDR3, the DNA is TGTGCCTGGTCGAGGCCCACCTACGAGCAGTACTTC. Translation: CAWSRPTYEQYF.

This clone was detected once. V and J are TRBV9 and TRBJ2-7; TRBD2 might be the D (7 bases). Germline V gene data show CDR1 as SGDLS and CDR2 as YYNGEE. V shed 7 bases and J shed 4 bases, with 15 bases lying between them. CDR3 length equals 13 residues. The chain's CDR3 is CASARGRSYEQYF. DNA for the CDR3: TGTGCCAGCGCGCGGGGGCGGAGTTACGAGCAGTACTTC. Looking up the rest from reference TRBV9 and TRBJ2-7 gives the full variable domain: DSGVTQTPKHLITATGQRVTLRCSPRSGDLSVYWYQQSLDQGLQFLIQYYNGEERAKGNILERFSAQQFPDLHSELNLSSLELGDSALYFCASARGRSYEQYFGPGTRLTVT.

A single count supports this clone. The chain combines TRBV9 with TRBJ2-7; D may be TRBD1 (7 bases). Trimming shortened V by 0 bases and J by 1 base, and 11 bases separated the two germline ends. Germline assignment: CDR1 SGDLS and CDR2 YYNGEE. The CDR3 contains 15 residues. The CDR3: CASSVGAGGSYEQYF. DNA of the CDR3: TGTGCCAGCAGCGTAGGAGCAGGGGGGTCCTACGAGCAGTACTTC.

The chain joins TRBV5-1 to TRBJ1-1; unclear D gene. The CDR3 loop spans 16 amino acids. The germline V gene encodes CDR1 SGHRS and CDR2 YFSETQ. Trimming took 0 bases from V and 5 from J, leaving 17 bases between them. CDR3 sequence reads: CASSLAGERRETEAFF. CDR3 DNA sequence: TGCGCCAGCAGCTTGGCCGGGGAACGGAGGGAAACTGAAGCTTTCTTT.

The chain uses TRBV5-1 and TRBJ2-1, with 11 bases identical to TRBD2. Germline CDR1 is SGHRS and CDR2 is YFSETQ. V shed 1 base and J 7 bases; nucleotides not matched to a gene: 4. This CDR3 region has 15 residues. The DNA for the CDR3 is TGCGCCAGCAGCTTGCGGCTAGCGGGGGGTAATGAGCAGTTCTTC. Amino acids: CASSLRLAGGNEQFF. The full variable domain, rest sourced from reference TRBV5-1 and TRBJ2-1, is KAGVTQTPRYLIKTRGQQVTLSCSPISGHRSVSWYQQTPGQGLQFLFEYFSETQRNKGNFPGRFSGRQFSNSRSEMNVSTLELGDSALYLCASSLRLAGGNEQFFGPGTRLTVL.

The CDR3 coding sequence is TGCGCCAGCAGCTTGGGGGTGGGAGCGTCCTACGAGCAGTACTTC. Its translation is CASSLGVGASYEQYF. V and J are TRBV5-1 and TRBJ2-7, with TRBD2 as a possible D gene (5 bases). Per germline, CDR1 SGHRS and CDR2 YFSETQ. The CDR3 covers 15 residues. Trimming left V 0 bases short and J 1 base short, with 11 bases between.

The chain carries TRBV7-6 and TRBJ2-7; TRBD1 matches at 7 bases. The CDR3 runs 14 residues. Germline V gives CDR1 SGHVS, CDR2 FNYEAQ. V shed 5 bases, J shed 3 bases, and the junction held 7 bases outside the gene matches. CDR3 region: CASSATGFDYEQYF. The DNA of the CDR3 is TGTGCCAGCAGCGCGACAGGGTTCGACTACGAGCAGTACTTC.

This clone has a single count. This rearrangement joins TRBV18 to TRBJ2-7; D is possibly TRBD1 (5 bases). This CDR3 is 13 amino acids long. The V and J ends lost 1 base and 1 base respectively, with 5 bases between them. Germline CDR1 is KGHSH and CDR2 is LQKENI. The CDR3 is CASSPQGSYEQYF. The CDR3 coding sequence is TGTGCCAGCTCACCACAGGGGTCCTACGAGCAGTACTTC. The variable domain in full, with the rest retrieved from reference TRBV18 and TRBJ2-7, is NAGVMQNPRHLVRRRGQEARLRCSPMKGHSHVYWYRQLPEEGLKFMVYLQKENIIDESGMPKERFSAEFPKEGPSILRIQQVVRGDSAAYFCASSPQGSYEQYFGPGTRLTVT.

The V call is TRBV27, the J call TRBJ2-5; 7 nucleotides align to TRBD1. Germline values: CDR1 MNHEY, CDR2 SMNVEV (reference sequence). This CDR3 comprises 15 residues. J lost 1 base, V lost 5 bases, and 7 bases had no gene match. Here the CDR3 reads CASSRPGGSQETQYF. The CDR3 region has the DNA TGTGCCAGCAGTAGACCAGGGGGTTCCCAAGAGACCCAGTACTTC.

The rearrangement joins TRBV7-2 to TRBJ2-7; TRBD2 matches at 9 bases. The CDR3 runs 14 residues. J was trimmed by 3 bases and V by 5 bases; bases with no gene match: 5. Germline-derived CDR1 and CDR2 are SGHTA and FQGNSA. CDR3 DNA sequence: TGTGCCAGCAGCCGTAGCGGGAGCGGCTACGAGCAGTACTTC. It encodes CASSRSGSGYEQYF.

This clone is deemed medium-sized. The chain is built from TRBV19 and TRBJ2-1; 11 bases fit TRBD2. The V and J ends lost 5 bases and 3 bases, in that order; junction bases with no gene match: 6. This CDR3 comprises 16 residues. Germline V gene data show CDR1 as LNHDA and CDR2 as SQIVND (reference sequence). The CDR3 sequence is CASSELAGGHYNEQFF. The CDR3 DNA sequence: TGTGCCAGTAGTGAGCTAGCGGGGGGCCACTACAATGAGCAGTTCTTC.

The genes are TRBV6-4 and TRBJ2-3; 9 nucleotides match TRBD2. Looked up from germline, CDR1 is MRHNA and CDR2 is SNTAGT. Trimming removed 6 bases from V and 3 bases from J; junction bases left unmatched: 7. This CDR3 has 15 residues. The CDR3, as DNA: TGTGCCAGCAGCCGTAGCGGGGGTACGACAGATACGCAGTATTTT. Protein product: CASSRSGGTTDTQYF.

The gene calls are TRBV7-3 and TRBJ1-2; D may be TRBD1 (5 bases). V lost 5 bases and J lost 3, with 16 bases in between. The CDR3 runs 15 residues. CDR1 SGHTA and CDR2 FQGTGA come from the germline V gene. The chain's CDR3 is CASSPNPGSDYGYTF. CDR3 coding DNA: TGTGCCAGCAGCCCAAACCCAGGGTCAGACTATGGCTACACCTTC.

J is TRBJ2-3 and V is TRBV6-4; 14 bases are a match to TRBD2. The V gene's germline CDR1 is MRHNA and CDR2 SNTAGT. The CDR3 contains 15 residues. The junction had 3 bases not matched to a gene; V was cut back by 6 bases and J by 4 bases. The CDR3 DNA follows: TGTGCCAGCAGCTCGACTAGCGGGGGGGCAGATACGCAGTATTTT. Its protein is CASSSTSGGADTQYF.

V and J are TRBV4-2 and TRBJ1-2; D call uncertain. CDR1 is LGHNA and CDR2 is YNFKEQ in the germline V gene. This CDR3 is 16 amino acids long. The V end was cut by 0 bases, the J end by 4 bases, with 15 bases between. For the CDR3, the DNA is TGTGCCAGCAGCCAAGACACGGCCGATAGACTCTATGGCTACACCTTC. It is translated as CASSQDTADRLYGYTF.

The chain has TRBV7-8 and TRBJ1-5; no definite D call. Trimming pared 1 base from V and 7 bases from J, leaving 20 bases between. Germline V lookup: CDR1 SGHVS, CDR2 FQNEAQ. This CDR3 comprises 17 residues. The CDR3 reads CASSLGHWGPAGQPQHF. CDR3 in DNA: TGTGCCAGCAGCTTAGGTCATTGGGGTCCCGCGGGACAGCCCCAGCATTTT.

The chain is built from TRBV5-6 and TRBJ2-4; D is undetermined. The V end lost 4 bases, the J end lost 6 bases, and 11 bases lay between the germline ends. This CDR3 contains 13 residues. In germline, CDR1 is SGHDT, CDR2 YYEEEE. This CDR3 is CASSLGSLNIQYF. Written as DNA, the CDR3 is TGTGCCAGCAGCCTCGGTTCCCTAAACATTCAGTACTTC. The full variable domain, rest sourced from reference TRBV5-6 and TRBJ2-4, is DAGVTQSPTHLIKTRGQQVTLRCSPKSGHDTVSWYQQALGQGPQFIFQYYEEEERQRGNFPDRFSGHQFPNYSSELNVNALLLGDSALYLCASSLGSLNIQYFGAGTRLSVL.

V usage is TRBV7-6 and J usage is TRBJ2-7, with a possible D match to TRBD2 (6 bases). V lost 1 base to trimming and J lost 6 bases, with 10 bases between them. CDR1 is SGHVS, CDR2 FNYEAQ, per germline. The CDR3 contains 13 residues. This chain's CDR3 is CASSLVEGGEQYF. CDR3 DNA: TGTGCCAGCAGCTTAGTAGAGGGAGGCGAGCAGTACTTC.

This chain connects TRBV19 to TRBJ2-1, with 7 positions matching TRBD1. This CDR3 spans 15 amino acids. J gave up 5 bases and V 7 bases, and 11 bases lay outside the gene matches. The germline V gene encodes CDR1 LNHDA and CDR2 SQIVND (reference sequence). CDR3 loop: CASTATGLFDNEQFF. As DNA, the CDR3 is TGTGCCAGTACCGCGACAGGGCTTTTCGACAATGAGCAGTTCTTC. Together with reference TRBV19 and TRBJ2-1, the CDR3 gives the full variable domain: DGGITQSPKYLFRKEGQNVTLSCEQNLNHDAMYWYRQDPGQGLRLIYYSQIVNDFQKGDIAEGYSVSREKKESFPLTVTSAQKNPTAFYLCASTATGLFDNEQFFGPGTRLTVL.

CDR3 residues: CASSFPRGDTQYF. CDR3 DNA sequence: TGTGCCAGCAGCTTTCCCAGGGGAGATACGCAGTATTTT. This sequence joins TRBV11-2 and TRBJ2-3, with D maybe TRBD1 (6 bases). The V gene lost 3 bases and the J gene lost 5 bases, with 9 bases spanning the gap. This CDR3 spans 13 amino acids. The germline V gene encodes CDR1 SGHAT and CDR2 FQNNGV.

The chain combines TRBV5-5 with TRBJ2-4; 9 bases fit TRBD1. With V trimmed by 4 bases and J by 6 bases, 5 bases remained unmatched. CDR1 is SGHKS, CDR2 YYEKEE, per germline (reference sequence). This CDR3 spans 14 amino acids. The CDR3, as DNA: TGTGCCAGCAGCCGCACAGGGGGCGGAAACATTCAGTACTTC. Amino acid sequence: CASSRTGGGNIQYF.

The CDR3 here is CASSSPGLAYNEQFF. For the CDR3, the DNA is TGTGCCAGCAGCTCACCGGGACTTGCCTACAATGAGCAGTTCTTC. This sequence joins TRBV5-4 and TRBJ2-1, with D possibly matching TRBD2 (6 bases). The V end lost 3 bases, the J end lost 2 bases, and 12 bases lay between the germline ends. In germline, CDR1 is SGHNT, CDR2 YYREEE (reference sequence). This CDR3 has 15 amino acids.